The clone carrying this T cell receptor (beta chain) was counted only a few times. The source of the sample is a study of blood T cell repertoires in COVID-19. At the level of the study: Some COVID-19 samples were acute and others convalescent; all came from the United States, Italy and Spain.

The data were produced by immunoSEQ multiplex PCR, yet TCRdb's version contains in-frame clones alone and is incomplete. The data hold 87,000 or so clones, with around 90% observed a single time. Trimming cost V 2 bases and J 0 bases, with 11 bases left between them. CDR3 size: 15 residues. The V gene's germline CDR1 is SGHNT and CDR2 YYREEE (reference sequence). The genes are TRBV5-4 and TRBJ1-1; no reliable D call. This clonotype was obtained from a middle-aged man with acute or convalescent COVID-19. The specimen sequenced was peripheral blood. The CDR3 region is CASSFGQVMNTEAFF. The CDR3 DNA follows: TGTGCCAGCAGCTTTGGCCAGGTGATGAACACTGAAGCTTTCTTT. The variable domain in full, completed from reference TRBV5-4 and TRBJ1-1, reads ETGVTQSPTHLIKTRGQQVTLRCSSQSGHNTVSWYQQALGQGPQFIFQYYREEENGRGNFPPRFSGLQFPNYSSELNVNALELDDSALYLCASSFGQVMNTEAFFGQGTRLTVV.